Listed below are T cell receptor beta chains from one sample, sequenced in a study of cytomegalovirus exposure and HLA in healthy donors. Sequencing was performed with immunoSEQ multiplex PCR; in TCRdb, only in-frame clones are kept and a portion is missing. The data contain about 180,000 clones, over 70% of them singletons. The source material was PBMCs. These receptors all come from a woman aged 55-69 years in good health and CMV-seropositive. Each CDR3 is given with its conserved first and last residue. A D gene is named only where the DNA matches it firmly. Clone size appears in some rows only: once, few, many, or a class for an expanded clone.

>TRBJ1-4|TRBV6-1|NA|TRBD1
TGTGCCAGCAGTGAAAGGGCAGGGGGCTTCTCTACCATGTTTTTT
CASSERAGGFSTMFF
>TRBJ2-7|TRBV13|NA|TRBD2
TGTGCCAGCAGCCCTCGCGGGGGGGGCTCTGTCGAGCAGTACTTC
CASSPRGGGSVEQYF
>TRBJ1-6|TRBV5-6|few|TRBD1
TGTGCCAGCAGGCGACAGGGTGATAATTCACCCCTCCACTTT
CASRRQGDNSPLHF
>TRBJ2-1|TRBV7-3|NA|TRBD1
TGTGCCAGCAGCTCTCGGACAGGCGAGCAGTTCTTC
CASSSRTGEQFF
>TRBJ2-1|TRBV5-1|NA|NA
TGCGCCAGCAGCTTACTACGGTTGGAGTCGGATGAGCAGTTCTTC
CASSLLRLESDEQFF
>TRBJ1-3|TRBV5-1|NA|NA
TGCGCCAGCAGCTTGATGGCTGGCTCTGGAAACACCATATATTTT
CASSLMAGSGNTIYF
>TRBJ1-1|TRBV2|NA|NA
TGTGCCAGCAGTGAACAGGGGATGAACACTGAAGCTTTCTTT
CASSEQGMNTEAFF
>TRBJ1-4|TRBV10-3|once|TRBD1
TGTGCCATCAGATCGGACGGGACAGGGAGAGAAAAACTGTTTTTT
CAIRSDGTGREKLFF
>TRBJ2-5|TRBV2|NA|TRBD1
TGTGCCAGCAGTGCCCGGGGACAGGGGGCGATGGGAGAGACCCAGTACTTC
CASSARGQGAMGETQYF
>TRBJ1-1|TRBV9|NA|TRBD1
TGTGCCAGCGGGGGTGGACAGGGGGTCACTGAAGCTTTCTTT
CASGGGQGVTEAFF
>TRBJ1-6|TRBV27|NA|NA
TGTGCCAGCAGCCTCGGGGCGGGACGCAGTAATAATTCACCCCTCCACTTT
CASSLGAGRSNNSPLHF
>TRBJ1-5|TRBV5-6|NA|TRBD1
TGTGCCAGCAGCTTGGGGACAGGGGGCTTCCAGCCCCAGCATTTT
CASSLGTGGFQPQHF
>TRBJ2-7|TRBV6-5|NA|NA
TGTGCCAGCAGTCGGGACTCTTTAGTCTCCTACGAGCAGTACTTC
CASSRDSLVSYEQYF
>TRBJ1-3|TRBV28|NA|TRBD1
TGTGCCAGCACCCCGGGACAGAAACTAGGAAACACCATATATTTT
CASTPGQKLGNTIYF
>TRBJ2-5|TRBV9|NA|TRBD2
TGTGCCAGCAGCGCGGGGACTAGCGGGGGGCCGGTAGAGACCCAGTACTTC
CASSAGTSGGPVETQYF
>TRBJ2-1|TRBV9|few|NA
TGTGCCAGCAGCGTTGATCCGAGTAACCCCATCACCCAGTTCTTC
CASSVDPSNPITQFF
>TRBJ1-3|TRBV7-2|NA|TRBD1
TGTGCCAGCAGCTCGGGACAGGCGGGCGTTGGAAACACCATATATTTT
CASSSGQAGVGNTIYF
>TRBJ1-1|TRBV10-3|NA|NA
TGTGCCATCAGGAACCTAGACGGGAACACTGAAGCTTTCTTT
CAIRNLDGNTEAFF
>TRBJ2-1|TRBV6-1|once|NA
TGTGCCAGCAGTGAAAGGGGGGGGAGGAGCTCCTACAATGAGCAGTTCTTC
CASSERGGRSSYNEQFF
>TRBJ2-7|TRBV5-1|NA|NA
TGCGCCAGCAGCCTGGCGAGCTATTCTGGCGAGCAGTACTTC
CASSLASYSGEQYF
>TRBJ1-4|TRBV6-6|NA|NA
TGTGCCAGCAGTTACGGAGCAACTAATGAAAAACTGTTTTTT
CASSYGATNEKLFF
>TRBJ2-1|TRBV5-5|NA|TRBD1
TGTGCCAGCAGCTTGGCCGGGACAGGGGGGTACAATGAGCAGTTCTTC
CASSLAGTGGYNEQFF
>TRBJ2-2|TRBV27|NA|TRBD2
TGTGCCAGCAGTTTACGGTCCCCGCGGGGGGGCCTCGCCGGGGAGCTGTTTTTT
CASSLRSPRGGLAGELFF
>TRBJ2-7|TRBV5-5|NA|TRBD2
TGTGCCAGCAGCCCCACAGCGGGGGGGCCCTACGAGCAGTACTTC
CASSPTAGGPYEQYF
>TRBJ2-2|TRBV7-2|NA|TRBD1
TGTGCCAGCAGCTTGGGACAGGGAAGTACCGGGGAGCTGTTTTTT
CASSLGQGSTGELFF
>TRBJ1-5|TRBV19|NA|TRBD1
TGTGCCAGTAGTATGAACAGGGGGAGTTATAGCAATCAGCCCCAGCATTTT
CASSMNRGSYSNQPQHF
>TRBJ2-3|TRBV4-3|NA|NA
TGCGCCAGCAGCCAATCTCCGGGACAACAAGGGGATACGCAGTATTTT
CASSQSPGQQGDTQYF
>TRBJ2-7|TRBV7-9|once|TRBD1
TGTGCCAGCAGCCAAACCCAGGGGGCGATCGAGCAGTACTTC
CASSQTQGAIEQYF
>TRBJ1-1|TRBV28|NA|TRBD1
TGTGCCAGCAGTCCCCACAGGGGATTAGTGGACACTGAAGCTTTCTTT
CASSPHRGLVDTEAFF
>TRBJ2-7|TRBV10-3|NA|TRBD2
TGTGCCATCAGTGAGGAAGGCGGGAGTTTCGAGCAGTACTTC
CAISEEGGSFEQYF
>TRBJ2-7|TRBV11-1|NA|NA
TGTGCCAGCAGCTTAGCTGGGGACACCTACGAGCAGTACTTC
CASSLAGDTYEQYF
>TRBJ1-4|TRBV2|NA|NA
TGTGCCAGCACCCGAGCAACTAATGAAAAACTGTTTTTT
CASTRATNEKLFF
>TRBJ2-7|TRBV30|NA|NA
TGTGCCTGGAGTGAGGGGTTCTCCTACGAGCAGTACTTC
CAWSEGFSYEQYF
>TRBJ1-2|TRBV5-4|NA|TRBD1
TGTGCCAGCAGCTTTTGGTTGCGACAGGGGGGATCAGGAGGCTACACCTTC
CASSFWLRQGGSGGYTF
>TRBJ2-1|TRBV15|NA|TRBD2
TGTGCCACCGCGACTAGCGGGAGGTGCTCCTACAATGAGCAGTTCTTC
CATATSGRCSYNEQFF
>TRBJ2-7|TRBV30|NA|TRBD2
TGTGCCTGGGGGAGGCGGGGGAACTCCTACGAGCAGTACTTC
CAWGRRGNSYEQYF
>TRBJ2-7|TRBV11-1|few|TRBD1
TGTGCCAGCAGCCCACGACAGGGTTCTCGGTACGAGCAGTACTTC
CASSPRQGSRYEQYF
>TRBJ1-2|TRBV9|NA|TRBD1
TGTGCCAGCAGCGTAGACAGGGGGCCCTCTAACTATGGCTACACCTTC
CASSVDRGPSNYGYTF
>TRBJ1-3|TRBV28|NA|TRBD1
TGTGCCAGCAGACGGAGAATGACAGGGGCTACTGGAAACACCATATATTTT
CASRRRMTGATGNTIYF
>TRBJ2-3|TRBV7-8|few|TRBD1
TGTGCCAGCAGCTTAGTGGGACAGGGGGCGGAAGATACGCAGTATTTT
CASSLVGQGAEDTQYF
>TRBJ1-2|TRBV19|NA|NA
TGTGCCAGTAGTACTACAGGGTCTAACTATGGCTACACCTTC
CASSTTGSNYGYTF
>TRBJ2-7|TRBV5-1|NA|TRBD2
TGCGCCAGCAGCTTGGGTAGCGGGGCCTACGAGCAGTACTTC
CASSLGSGAYEQYF
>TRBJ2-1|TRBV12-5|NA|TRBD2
TGTGCTAGTGGTTTGGTACCGGGAGGGCCTAACAATGAGCAGTTCTTC
CASGLVPGGPNNEQFF
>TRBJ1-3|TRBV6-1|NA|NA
TGTGCCAGCAGTGAGATACGGGGAGGTGGAGGAAACACCATATATTTT
CASSEIRGGGGNTIYF
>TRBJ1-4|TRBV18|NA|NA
TGTGCCAGCTCGCTTGACAGGACCCTTAATGAAAAACTGTTTTTT
CASSLDRTLNEKLFF
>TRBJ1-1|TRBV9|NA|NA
TGTGCCAGCAGCGTGGACACAAACACTGAAGCTTTCTTT
CASSVDTNTEAFF
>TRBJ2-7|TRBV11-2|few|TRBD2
TGTGCCAGCAGCCGACAAGTTCCTCGACACAGCGGGAACTCCTACGAGCAGTACTTC
CASSRQVPRHSGNSYEQYF
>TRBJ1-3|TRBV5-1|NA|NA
TGCGCCAGCAGCTTGGCAGGGGCGGTTTACGGAAACACCATATATTTT
CASSLAGAVYGNTIYF
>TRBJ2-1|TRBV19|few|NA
TGTGCCAGTAGTATGGCAGGGTCCATCGACAATGAGCAGTTCTTC
CASSMAGSIDNEQFF
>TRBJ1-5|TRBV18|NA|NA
TGTGCCAGCTCACCAGGGGCGAGCAATCAGCCCCAGCATTTT
CASSPGASNQPQHF
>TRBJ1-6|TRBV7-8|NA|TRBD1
TGTGCCAGCAGCGGACGACAGGGTTGGAATTCACCCCTCCACTTT
CASSGRQGWNSPLHF
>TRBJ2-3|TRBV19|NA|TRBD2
TGTGCCAGTAGTCTACTAGCGGGGTCTAGCACAGATACGCAGTATTTT
CASSLLAGSSTDTQYF
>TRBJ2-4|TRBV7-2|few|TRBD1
TGTGCCAGCAGCCGACGACAGGGGTTGACCAAAAACATTCAGTACTTC
CASSRRQGLTKNIQYF
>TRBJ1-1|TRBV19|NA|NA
TGTGCCAGTAGTATTAGTTGGTTCAGGGTGATGAACACTGAAGCTTTCTTT
CASSISWFRVMNTEAFF
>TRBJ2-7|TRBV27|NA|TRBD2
TGTGCCAGCAGGCGGACTAGCGGACCCTACGAGCAGTACTTC
CASRRTSGPYEQYF
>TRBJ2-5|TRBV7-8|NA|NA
TGTGCCAGCAGCCTTAAGGGGGAGACCCAGTACTTC
CASSLKGETQYF